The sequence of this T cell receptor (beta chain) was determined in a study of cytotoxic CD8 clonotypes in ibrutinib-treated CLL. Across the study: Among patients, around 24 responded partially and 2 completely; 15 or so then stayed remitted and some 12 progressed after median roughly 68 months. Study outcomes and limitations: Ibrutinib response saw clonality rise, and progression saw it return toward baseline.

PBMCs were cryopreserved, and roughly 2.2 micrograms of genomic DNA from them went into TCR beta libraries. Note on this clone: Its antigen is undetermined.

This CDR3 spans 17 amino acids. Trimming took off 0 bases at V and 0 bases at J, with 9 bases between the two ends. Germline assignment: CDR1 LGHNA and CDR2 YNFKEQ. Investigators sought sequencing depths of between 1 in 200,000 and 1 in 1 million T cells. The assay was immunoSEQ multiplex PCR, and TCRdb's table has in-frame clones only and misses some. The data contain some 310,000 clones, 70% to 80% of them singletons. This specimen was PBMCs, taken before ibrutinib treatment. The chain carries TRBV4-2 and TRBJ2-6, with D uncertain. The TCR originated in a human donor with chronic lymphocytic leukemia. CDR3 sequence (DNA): TGTGCCAGCAGCCAAGATTCGAAAGGCTCTGGGGCCAACGTCCTGACTTTC. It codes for CASSQDSKGSGANVLTF.